This T cell receptor beta chain was sequenced for a study of blood T cell repertoires in COVID-19. For the study at large: The samples span acute and convalescent COVID-19 from the United States, Italy and Spain. Sources were T cells, B-cell-depleted T cells, or PBMCs; the material itself was cDNA or gDNA.

As processed by the authors: Nucleated cell number was recorded as an estimate derived from reference gene primer amplification. The table came from immunoSEQ multiplex PCR; TCRdb's copy has only in-frame clones and leaves some out. D and trimming come from the DNA, and the V and J calls and clone size come from that table. Of under 450,000 clones listed, approximately 91% are singletons. CDR3 length: 13 amino acids. Germline V gene lookup returns CDR1 SNHLY and CDR2 FYNNEI. V lost 10 bases and J 6 bases, leaving 13 bases between the germline ends. While infection was still active, Seattle patients were enrolled and then followed longitudinally.

The chain carries TRBV2 and TRBJ1-6; perhaps TRBD1 as D (5 bases). Input material: peripheral blood. The source is a woman between 40 and 55 years old with COVID-19, enrolled during active disease. The CDR3 DNA reads TGTGCCACCCTACGGACACCTAATTCACCCCTCCACTTT. Protein: CATLRTPNSPLHF.